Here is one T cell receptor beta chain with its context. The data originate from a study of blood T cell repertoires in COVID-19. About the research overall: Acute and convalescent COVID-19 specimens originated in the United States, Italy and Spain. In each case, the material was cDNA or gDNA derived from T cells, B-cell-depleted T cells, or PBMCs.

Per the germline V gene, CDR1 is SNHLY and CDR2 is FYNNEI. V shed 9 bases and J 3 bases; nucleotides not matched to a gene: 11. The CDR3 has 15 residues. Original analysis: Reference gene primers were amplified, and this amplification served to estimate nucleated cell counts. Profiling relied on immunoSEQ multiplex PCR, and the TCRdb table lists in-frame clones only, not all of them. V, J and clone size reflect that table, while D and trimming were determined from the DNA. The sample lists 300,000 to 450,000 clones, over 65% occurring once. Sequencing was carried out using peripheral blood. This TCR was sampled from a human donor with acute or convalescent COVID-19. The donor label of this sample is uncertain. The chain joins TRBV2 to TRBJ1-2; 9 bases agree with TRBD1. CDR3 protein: CARRPQGALHYGYTF. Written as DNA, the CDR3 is TGTGCCAGGAGACCACAGGGGGCCCTCCACTATGGCTACACCTTC.